This TCR beta chain originates from a study of T cells in Graves' hyperthyroidism and ophthalmopathy (dated by TCRdb to between 2019 and 2020). For the study in its entirety: Peripheral blood was sampled at the time of initial diagnosis, prior to any treatment. In addition, the study compared T-cell repertoires in thyroid tissue and in blood from five to seven Graves' hyperthyroidism patients. Whether ophthalmopathy could be predicted prospectively was tested in an independent validation cohort made up of 18 hyperthyroidism patients plus 17 patients who later progressed to ophthalmopathy. Following sampling, methimazole starting at 30 mg daily was given to hyperthyroidism patients, and high-dose intravenous methylprednisolone was given to ophthalmopathy patients. The paper reports TCR Vbeta CDR3 sequencing of 130 to 150 peripheral blood samples: 43 ophthalmopathy, roughly 80 hyperthyroidism and 17 progressor patients. TCR V-J signatures able to tell the groups apart were searched for in a discovery cohort of some 100 patients, of whom approximately 40 had Graves' ophthalmopathy and around 58 had stable Graves' hyperthyroidism. The 90 or so discovery patients were randomly split 7:3 into training and test sets. The study at large found these results: Blood samples also contained most of the expanded thyroid clonotypes (frequency above 0.001), which suggests that blood repertoires may reflect thyroid immune responses. In cross-validation, a model built on a 13 V-J signature told ophthalmopathy apart from stable hyperthyroidism with 85% to 90% sensitivity and 81% to 82% specificity, and in testing the same model reached 80%/75%. Sample size was not statistically predetermined, and blinding of investigators to group allocation was not performed. In validation, progression to ophthalmopathy was predicted by the model with around 70% sensitivity and just over 72% specificity, a median of approximately 6.5 months before onset.

Ophthalmopathy patients had moderately to severely active disease, with a Clinical Activity Score of 3 or more, a NOSPECS grade of 4 or more, and a disease duration of less than 3 months. Exclusion was applied to patients with uncontrolled infections, other autoimmune diseases, pregnancy or lactation. Diagnoses relied on clinical symptoms, serum thyroxine and TRAb, thyroid ultrasound and orbital computed tomography. Ficoll-Paque density gradient centrifugation was used to isolate PBMCs from 9.5 to 10 ml of fresh peripheral blood. Total RNA was extracted with Trizol reagent, and quality was checked on an Agilent 2100 Bioanalyzer. Amplification of TCR beta CDR3 regions was carried out from RNA transcripts. The TCR CDR3 was subjected to a first round of RT-PCR using the HTBI primer set and the Qiagen OneStep RT-PCR kit. The libraries were constructed in a second round of multiplex PCR and then size-selected and purified. Paired-end sequencing of the libraries was performed with 100 bp reads on an Illumina HiSeq2000. The study's own analysis went as follows. Raw data were processed with SOAPnuke, discarding reads with adapters, uncalled bases, mean Phred below 15, or no exact constant-primer or identifier match. High-quality paired reads were merged using COPE v1.2.5, and each unique nucleotide sequence was defined as a clonotype. MiTCR v1.1 was used to align the clonotypes against IMGT TRBV, TRBD and TRBJ reference segments. The analysis was restricted to V-J combinations with a frequency above 0.0001, which together covered around 99% of the repertoires. The TCS score was defined as the ratio of F50 (clonal expansion) to E x V (chaos), calculated using BLOSUM62-based TCRdist between CDR3 peptides within each V-J. Welch's t-statistics and random forest reduced 514 V-J features to roughly 13, which were used in a naive Bayes classifier (R e1071). The public reads were quality trimmed at Q25 with fastp and then assembled into clones with MiXCR by TCRdb, keeping productive beta chains. Identical CDR3 protein sequences are pooled into one entry, listed with their most common genes and DNA. The V and J calls follow TCRdb's processing rather than the paper's. The sample table contains hundreds of thousands of distinct CDR3 sequences; only one count was recorded for 20% of them. 30% to 40% of the sample is taken by the ten largest.

This clonotype has just a few counts. This clone's antigen is unknown. Per-base qualities were not stored, and no clone one base away is much larger. Reading from cysteine to phenylalanine, the CDR3 counts 15 amino acids. The only DNA kept is the CDR3, 45 bases in frame from the first base. The germline V gene specifies MNHEY as CDR1 and SVGAGI as CDR2. V has 2 bases trimmed and J has 7 bases trimmed; junction bases matching no gene number 6. This TCR came from a man younger than 40 with Graves' ophthalmopathy. What was sequenced was blood. Here the chain combines TRBV6-5 and TRBJ2-3, and TRBD2 aligns with 10 junction nucleotides. The CDR3: CASSYVSGRANTQYF. Here is the DNA: TGTGCCAGCAGTTACGTGAGCGGGAGGGCCAATACGCAGTATTTT.